Listed here are 25 T cell receptor beta chains from one sample, sequenced in a study of blood T cells in healthy people across ages. Then a second PCR, running roughly 7 to 11 cycles, was carried out with a sample-barcoded 5' primer and a J-beta primer mix. Each CDR3 protein gets one entry after TCRdb re-called the 5' RACE reads with MiXCR. The sample includes about 1.4 million distinct CDR3 sequences, around 59% seen only once; the top ten take 6.5% to 8.5%. The sample taken for sequencing was blood. The receptors derive from a young man in good health.

The rearrangement links TRBV6-1 to TRBJ1-2; the D is unclear. Germline CDR1 is MNHNS and CDR2 is SASEGT. This CDR3 has 15 amino acids. The V and J ends lost 4 bases and 0 bases respectively, with 12 bases between them. DNA of the CDR3: TGTGCCAGCAGTGCCGCGGACCGAGCTAACTATGGCTACACCTTC. This gives the protein CASSAADRANYGYTF.

The chain joins TRBV4-1 to TRBJ2-4; TRBD2 matches at 7 bases. J gave up 7 bases and V 2 bases, and 5 bases lay outside the gene matches. The CDR3 is 14 residues long. Germline V gene sequence: CDR1 MGHRA, CDR2 YSYEKL. The CDR3 region has the DNA TGCGCCAGCAGCCAATGGGAGGGCTCCAACATTCAGTACTTC. This gives the protein CASSQWEGSNIQYF.

This rearrangement joins TRBV4-1 to TRBJ2-7; D ambiguous. Deletions cut 0 bases from V and 3 bases from J, with 12 bases between. CDR3 length equals 15 residues. The germline CDR1 and CDR2 sequences are MGHRA and YSYEKL. CDR3 loop: CASSQDLVRNYEQYF. CDR3 nucleotides: TGCGCCAGCAGCCAAGATCTCGTGCGCAACTACGAGCAGTACTTC.

The chain employs TRBV3-1 and TRBJ2-2, with unresolved D. The length of the CDR3 is 12 residues. Germline V CDR1 and CDR2: LGHDT, YNNKEL (reference sequence). V lost 2 bases and J 6 bases, leaving 4 bases between the germline ends. CDR3 coding DNA: TGTGCCAGCAGCCAACCCCCCGGGGAGCTGTTTTTT. Protein: CASSQPPGELFF.

This clonotype has just a few counts. J is TRBJ2-7 and V is TRBV7-8; tentative D call: TRBD1 (6 bases). Germline V lookup: CDR1 SGHVS, CDR2 FQNEAQ. This CDR3 is built from 14 residues. V dropped 7 bases and J dropped 3 bases, with 16 bases sitting between them. The CDR3 loop reads CASTLTGTSYEQYF. The CDR3 DNA is TGTGCCAGCACCCTCACAGGGACAAGCTACGAGCAGTACTTC.

The chain carries TRBV28 and TRBJ1-6; 10 positions agree with TRBD1. The CDR3 sequence is 16 residues long. Germline V gene lookup returns CDR1 MDHEN and CDR2 SYDVKM. V was pared by 4 bases and J by 8 bases, with 8 bases of the junction left unmatched. CDR3 region: CASSSLGQGTYSPLHF. The DNA of the CDR3 is TGTGCCAGCAGTTCACTGGGACAGGGGACTTATTCACCCCTCCACTTT.

This chain uses TRBV20-1 with TRBJ1-6; no clear D gene. The CDR3 is made up of 14 amino acids. V lost 3 bases and J 7 bases, leaving 13 bases between the germline ends. Per germline, CDR1 DFQATT and CDR2 SNEGSKA (reference sequence). CDR3 DNA: TGCAGTGCTAGGGTCAGCACCGCCAATTCACCCCTCCACTTT. Residues: CSARVSTANSPLHF.

This clonotype turned up a few times. The chain links TRBV20-1 to TRBJ2-1, with a tentative D call TRBD2 (6 bases). This CDR3 has 13 residues. Looked up from germline, CDR1 is DFQATT and CDR2 is SNEGSKA (reference sequence). Trimming removed 0 bases at V and 6 bases at J, with 9 bases between. The CDR3 DNA reads as TGCAGTGCTAGAGATCTCGGGGGCAATGAGCAGTTCTTC. This translates into CSARDLGGNEQFF.

In this sample, this clonotype turned up a few times. The chain employs TRBV15 and TRBJ2-1; 8 positions match TRBD2. V gave up 1 base and J gave up 7 bases; unmatched junction bases: 6. Germline assignment: CDR1 LNHNV and CDR2 YYDKDF (reference sequence). The length of the CDR3 is 15 residues. The CDR3 DNA reads as TGTGCCACCAGCAGAGTTGGCGGGGGGCAAAATGAGCAGTTCTTC. Translating it yields CATSRVGGGQNEQFF.

The chain combines TRBV28 with TRBJ1-1, with D possibly TRBD1 on 5 matching bases. Germline lookup yields CDR1 MDHEN and CDR2 SYDVKM. CDR3 length: 12 amino acids. CDR3 sequence (DNA): TGTGCGACGGGACGGAGGGGCACTGAAGCTTTCTTT. This translates into CATGRRGTEAFF.

The rearrangement links TRBV28 to TRBJ1-4; no clear D. Per germline, CDR1 MDHEN and CDR2 SYDVKM. V dropped 4 bases and J dropped 8 bases, with 11 bases sitting between them. The CDR3 runs to 13 residues. The CDR3 sequence: CASSSPIGEKLFF. Written as DNA, the CDR3 is TGTGCCAGCAGTTCGCCAATAGGGGAAAAACTGTTTTTT.

V and J are TRBV4-1 and TRBJ1-1; D is undetermined. Germline CDR1 is MGHRA and CDR2 is YSYEKL. Trimming removed 6 bases at V and 3 bases at J, with 17 bases between. This CDR3 contains 15 residues. This CDR3 is CASRSQAVQDTEAFF. The CDR3, as DNA: TGCGCCAGCAGATCCCAGGCGGTTCAGGACACTGAAGCTTTCTTT.

This chain links TRBV29-1 with TRBJ2-7, with 7 positions matching TRBD1. Germline V gene data show CDR1 as SQVTM and CDR2 as ANQGSEA. J was trimmed by 3 bases and V by 7 bases; bases with no gene match: 12. The CDR3 covers 14 residues. The CDR3 loop is CSAEDRDANYEQYF. The CDR3, as DNA: TGCAGCGCCGAAGACAGGGATGCAAACTACGAGCAGTACTTC.

This clonotype was seen a single time. The chain has TRBV7-2 and TRBJ2-3; no firm D call. The CDR3 runs 14 residues. Germline assignment: CDR1 SGHTA and CDR2 FQGNSA. Between the trimmed V and J ends, which lost 5 bases and 0 bases, there was a span of 9 bases. Here the CDR3 reads CASSALPSTDTQYF. As DNA, the CDR3 is TGTGCCAGCAGCGCCCTTCCTAGCACAGATACGCAGTATTTT.

V is TRBV2 and J is TRBJ2-3; 8 bases line up with TRBD2. Looked up from germline, CDR1 is SNHLY and CDR2 is FYNNEI. V trimming: 10 bases; J trimming: 1 base; junction bases outside the gene matches: 7. The CDR3 consists of 14 residues. Written as DNA, the CDR3 is TGTGCCACCAAGGGGCGGGAGGGCACAGATACGCAGTATTTT. It is translated as CATKGREGTDTQYF.

This clonotype was found a few times. The chain combines TRBV4-1 with TRBJ2-3, with 9 bases fitting TRBD2. The ends lost 0 bases at V and 5 bases at J; junction bases unmatched: 9. Looked up from germline, CDR1 is MGHRA and CDR2 is YSYEKL. The CDR3 has 17 residues. This chain's CDR3 is CASSQEGGGGALDTQYF. CDR3 nucleotides: TGCGCCAGCAGCCAAGAAGGTGGCGGGGGGGCCTTAGATACGCAGTATTTT.

This chain links TRBV6-2 or TRBV6-3 with TRBJ2-7, with 7 bases matching TRBD1. There are 16 residues in the CDR3. Losses at the gene ends were 2 bases for V and 5 bases for J; bases not matched to a gene: 12. Germline CDR1 reads MNHEY; CDR2 reads SVGEGT. The CDR3 region is CASSYPIDRVGDEQYF. In nucleotides, the CDR3 is TGTGCCAGCAGTTACCCAATAGACAGGGTCGGAGACGAGCAGTACTTC.

The chain's CDR3 is CASSQDRVQSGNTIYF. The CDR3 coding sequence is TGTGCCAGCAGCCAAGATCGGGTACAGTCTGGAAACACCATATATTTT. This rearrangement joins TRBV4-2 to TRBJ1-3; D remains ambiguous. Deletions cut 0 bases from V and 1 base from J, with 10 bases between. This CDR3 comprises 16 residues. The V gene's germline CDR1 is LGHNA and CDR2 YNFKEQ.

This clonotype has just a few counts. The chain uses TRBV10-3 and TRBJ1-2, with a tentative D call TRBD1 (6 bases). The CDR3 covers 13 residues. V was shortened by 6 bases and J by 1 base, with 9 bases between the two germline ends. The V gene's germline CDR1 is ENHRY and CDR2 SYGVKD. CDR3: CAIRDSHNYGYTF. The CDR3 nucleotides are TGTGCCATCAGGGACAGCCATAACTATGGCTACACCTTC.

This chain connects TRBV7-9 to TRBJ2-6; 8 nucleotides line up with TRBD1. There are 16 residues in the CDR3. The ends lost 4 bases at V and 2 bases at J; junction bases unmatched: 4. In germline, CDR1 is SEHNR, CDR2 FQNEAQ (reference sequence). The CDR3 reads CASSWTGSAGANVLTF. The CDR3 coding sequence is TGTGCCAGCAGCTGGACAGGGAGCGCTGGGGCCAACGTCCTGACTTTC.

J is TRBJ2-7 and V is TRBV28; the D gene is possibly TRBD1 (6 bases). Germline lookup yields CDR1 MDHEN and CDR2 SYDVKM. Trimming cost V 11 bases and J 1 base, with 24 bases left between them. The CDR3 length is 16 residues. In DNA form, the CDR3 reads TGTGCCTCAGCACTGGCCGGGACATATAGGTCCTACGAGCAGTACTTC. Its translation is CASALAGTYRSYEQYF.

Notes on this clonotype: At one end the junction does not follow the germline gene, possibly because of a read error. This chain connects TRBV14 to TRBJ1-4; 8 nucleotides agree with TRBD1. Germline-derived CDR1 and CDR2 are SGHDN and FVKESK. The CDR3 is 19 residues long. The CDR3 reads CVSSPKPGQDAYANEKLFF. Here the CDR3 DNA reads TGTGTCAGCAGCCCAAAACCGGGACAGGACGCTTATGCTAATGAAAAACTGTTTTTT.

The chain carries TRBV5-4 and TRBJ2-7; 11 nucleotides line up with TRBD2. Germline lookup yields CDR1 SGHNT and CDR2 YYREEE (reference sequence). The CDR3 runs to 17 residues. Trimming took 3 bases from V and 1 from J; bases not matched to a gene: 9. This CDR3 is CASSSYTSGRGSYEQYF. The DNA for the CDR3 is TGTGCCAGCAGCTCATACACTAGCGGGAGAGGATCCTACGAGCAGTACTTC.

The rearrangement uses TRBV20-1 and TRBJ2-1; TRBD2 agrees at 14 bases. This CDR3 has 15 amino acids. Germline-derived CDR1 and CDR2 are DFQATT and SNEGSKA (reference sequence). The CDR3, as DNA: TGCAGCGCTCTTGGACTAGCGGGGGGATACAATGAGCAGTTCTTC. It translates to CSALGLAGGYNEQFF.

V usage is TRBV20-1 and J usage is TRBJ1-1; the D is unclear. Trimming shortened V by 5 bases and J by 4 bases, and 14 bases separated the two germline ends. The germline gives CDR1 DFQATT, CDR2 SNEGSKA (reference sequence). The CDR3 covers 13 residues. DNA for the CDR3: TGCAGTGCTTCAGGAAGGGTATTCACTGAAGCTTTCTTT. It translates to CSASGRVFTEAFF.